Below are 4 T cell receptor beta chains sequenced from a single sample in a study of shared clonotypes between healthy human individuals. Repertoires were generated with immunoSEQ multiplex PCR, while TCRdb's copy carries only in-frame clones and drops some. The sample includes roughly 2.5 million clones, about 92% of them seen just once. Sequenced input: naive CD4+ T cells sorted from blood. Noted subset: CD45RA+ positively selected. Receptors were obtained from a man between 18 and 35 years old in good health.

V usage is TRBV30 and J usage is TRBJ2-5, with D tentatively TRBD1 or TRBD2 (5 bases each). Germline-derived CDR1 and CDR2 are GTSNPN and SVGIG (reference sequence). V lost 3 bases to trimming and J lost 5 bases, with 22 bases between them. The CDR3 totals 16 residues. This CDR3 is CAWRVVGVPSGETQYF. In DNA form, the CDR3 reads TGTGCCTGGAGGGTGGTGGGGGTCCCGAGTGGGGAGACCCAGTACTTC. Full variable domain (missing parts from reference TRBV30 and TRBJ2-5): SQTIHQWPATLVQPVGSPLSLECTVEGTSNPNLYWYRQAAGRGLQLLFYSVGIGQISSEVPQNLSASRPQDRQFILSSKKLLLSDSGFYLCAWRVVGVPSGETQYFGPGTRLLVL.

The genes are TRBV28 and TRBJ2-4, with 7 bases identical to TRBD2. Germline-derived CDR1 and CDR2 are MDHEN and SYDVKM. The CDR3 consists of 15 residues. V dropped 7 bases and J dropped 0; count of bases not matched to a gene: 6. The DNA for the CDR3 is TGTGCCAGCACCATGCCGGGAGGAGCCAAAAACATTCAGTACTTC. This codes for CASTMPGGAKNIQYF.

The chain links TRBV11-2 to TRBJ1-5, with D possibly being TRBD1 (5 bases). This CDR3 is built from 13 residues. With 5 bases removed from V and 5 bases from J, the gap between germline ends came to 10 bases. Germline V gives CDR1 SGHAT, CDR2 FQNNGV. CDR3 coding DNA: TGTGCCAGCAGCCTGGGGGTGGATCAGCCCCAGCATTTT. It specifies CASSLGVDQPQHF.

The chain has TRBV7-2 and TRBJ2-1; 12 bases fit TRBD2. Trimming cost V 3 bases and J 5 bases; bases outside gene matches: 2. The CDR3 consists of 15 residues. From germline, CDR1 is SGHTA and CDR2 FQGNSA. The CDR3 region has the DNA TGTGCCAGCAGCTTGACTAGCGGGAGAAACAATGAGCAGTTCTTC. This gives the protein CASSLTSGRNNEQFF.